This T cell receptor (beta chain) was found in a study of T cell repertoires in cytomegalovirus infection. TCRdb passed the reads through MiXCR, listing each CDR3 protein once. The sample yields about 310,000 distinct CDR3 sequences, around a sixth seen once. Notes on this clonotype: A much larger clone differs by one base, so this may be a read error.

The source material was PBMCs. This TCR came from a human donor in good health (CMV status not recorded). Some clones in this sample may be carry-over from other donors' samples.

For the CDR3, the DNA is TGTGCCAGCAGCCCTCGGTCGACTAGCGGGGCAAGCCGTTCCACAGATACGCAGTATTTT. Protein: CASSPRSTSGASRSTDTQYF. This chain joins TRBV7-2 and TRBJ2-3; TRBD2 aligns across 11 bases. This CDR3 is 20 amino acids long. Germline V gene sequence: CDR1 SGHTA, CDR2 FQGNSA. V was pared by 5 bases and J by 2 bases, with 18 bases of the junction left unmatched.